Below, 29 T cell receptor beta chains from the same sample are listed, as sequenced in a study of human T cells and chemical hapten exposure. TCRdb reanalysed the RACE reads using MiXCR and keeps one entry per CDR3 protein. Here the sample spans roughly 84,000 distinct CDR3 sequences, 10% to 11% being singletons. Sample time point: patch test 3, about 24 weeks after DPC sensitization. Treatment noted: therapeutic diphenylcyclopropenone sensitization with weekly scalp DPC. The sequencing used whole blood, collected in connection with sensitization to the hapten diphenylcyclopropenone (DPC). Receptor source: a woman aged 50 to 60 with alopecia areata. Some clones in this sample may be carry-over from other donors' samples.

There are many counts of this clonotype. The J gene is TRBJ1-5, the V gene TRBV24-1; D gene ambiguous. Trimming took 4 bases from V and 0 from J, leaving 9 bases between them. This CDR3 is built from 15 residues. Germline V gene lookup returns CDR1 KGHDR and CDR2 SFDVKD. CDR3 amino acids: CATSEGTDSNQPQHF. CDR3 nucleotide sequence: TGTGCCACCAGTGAGGGAACTGATAGCAATCAGCCCCAGCATTTT.

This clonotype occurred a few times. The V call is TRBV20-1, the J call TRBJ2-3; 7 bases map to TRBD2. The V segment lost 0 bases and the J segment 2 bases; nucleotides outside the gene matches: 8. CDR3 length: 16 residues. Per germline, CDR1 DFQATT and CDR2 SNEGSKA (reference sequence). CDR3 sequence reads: CSARDPASGYTDTQYF. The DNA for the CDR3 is TGCAGTGCTAGAGATCCCGCTAGCGGATACACAGATACGCAGTATTTT.

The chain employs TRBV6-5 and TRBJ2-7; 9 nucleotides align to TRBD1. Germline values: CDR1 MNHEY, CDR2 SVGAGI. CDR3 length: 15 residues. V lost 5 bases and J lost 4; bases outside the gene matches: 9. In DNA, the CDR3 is TGTGCCAGCAGTCTCACCGGGACAGGGAGGTACGAGCAGTACTTC. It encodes CASSLTGTGRYEQYF.

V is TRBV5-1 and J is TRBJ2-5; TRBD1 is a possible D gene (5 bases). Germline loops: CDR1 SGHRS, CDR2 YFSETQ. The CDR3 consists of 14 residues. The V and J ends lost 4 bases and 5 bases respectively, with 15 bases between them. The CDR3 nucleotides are TGCGCCAGCAGCCAACTCGACAGCTCCGAGACCCAGTACTTC. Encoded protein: CASSQLDSSETQYF.

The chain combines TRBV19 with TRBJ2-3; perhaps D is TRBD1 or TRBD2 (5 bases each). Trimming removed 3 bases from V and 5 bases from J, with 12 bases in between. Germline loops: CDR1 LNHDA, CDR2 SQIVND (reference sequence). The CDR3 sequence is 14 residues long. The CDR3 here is CASSIEGPGDTQYF. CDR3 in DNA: TGTGCCAGTAGTATCGAGGGGCCGGGAGATACGCAGTATTTT.

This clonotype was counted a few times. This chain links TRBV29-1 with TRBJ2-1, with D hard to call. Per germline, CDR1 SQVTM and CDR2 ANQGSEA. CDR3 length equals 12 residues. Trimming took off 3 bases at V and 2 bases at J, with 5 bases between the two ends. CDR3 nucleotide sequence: TGCAGCGTTGACAGGACCTACAATGAGCAGTTCTTC. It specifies CSVDRTYNEQFF.

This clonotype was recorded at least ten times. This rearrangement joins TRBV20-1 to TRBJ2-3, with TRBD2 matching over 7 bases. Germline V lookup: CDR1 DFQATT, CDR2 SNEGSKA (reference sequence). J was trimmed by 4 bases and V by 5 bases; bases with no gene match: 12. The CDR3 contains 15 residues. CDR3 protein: CSASPLAGVADTQYF. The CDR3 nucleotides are TGCAGTGCTTCCCCCCTGGCGGGAGTGGCAGATACGCAGTATTTT.

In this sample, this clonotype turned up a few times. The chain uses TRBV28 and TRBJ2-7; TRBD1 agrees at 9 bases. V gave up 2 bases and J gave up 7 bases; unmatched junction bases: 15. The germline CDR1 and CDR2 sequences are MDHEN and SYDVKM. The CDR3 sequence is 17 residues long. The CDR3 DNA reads TGTGCCAGCAGTTTAGGGACCCGGATACAGGGGGCTTATGAGCAGTACTTC. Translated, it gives CASSLGTRIQGAYEQYF.

The CDR3 loop is CASSLDSGTSSYNEQFF. CDR3 nucleotide sequence: TGTGCCAGCAGCTTAGACTCCGGGACTAGCAGTTACAATGAGCAGTTCTTC. The V call is TRBV11-2, the J call TRBJ2-1; 9 positions agree with TRBD2. With 0 bases clipped from V and 4 bases from J, the junction kept 7 bases outside the gene matches. The CDR3 contains 17 residues. Germline CDR1 SGHAT, CDR2 FQNNGV.

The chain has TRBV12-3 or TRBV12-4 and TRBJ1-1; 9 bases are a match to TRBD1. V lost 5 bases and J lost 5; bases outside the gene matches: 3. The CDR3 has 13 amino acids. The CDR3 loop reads CASSVTGGTEAFF. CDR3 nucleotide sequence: TGTGCCAGCAGTGTGACAGGGGGGACTGAAGCTTTCTTT.

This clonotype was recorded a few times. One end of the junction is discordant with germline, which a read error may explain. The CDR3 sequence: CASSILGPPDVF. The CDR3 nucleotides read TGTGCCAGCAGCATACTGGGACCGCCGGACGTTTTT. The genes are TRBV7-9 and TRBJ1-4; maybe TRBD1 (5 bases). The CDR3 is 12 residues long. CDR1 SEHNR and CDR2 FQNEAQ come from the germline V gene (reference sequence). Variable domain in full (rest from reference TRBV7-9 and TRBJ1-4): DTGVSQNPRHKITKRGQNVTFRCDPISEHNRLYWYRQTLGQGPEFLTYFQNEAQLEKSRLLSDRFSAERPKGSFSTLEIQRTEQGDSAMYLCASSILGPPDVFGSGTQLSVL.

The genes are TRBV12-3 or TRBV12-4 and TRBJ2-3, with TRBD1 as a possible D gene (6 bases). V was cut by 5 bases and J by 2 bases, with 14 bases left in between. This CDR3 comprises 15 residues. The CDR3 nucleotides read TGTGCCAGCAGTGTTGCCAGGGGCCACACAGATACGCAGTATTTT. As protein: CASSVARGHTDTQYF.

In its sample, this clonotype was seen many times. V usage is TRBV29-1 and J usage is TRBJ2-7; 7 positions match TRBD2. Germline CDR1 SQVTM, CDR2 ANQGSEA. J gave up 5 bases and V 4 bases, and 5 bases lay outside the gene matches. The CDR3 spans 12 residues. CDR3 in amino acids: CSVGPGGHEQYF. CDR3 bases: TGCAGCGTTGGCCCGGGGGGTCACGAGCAGTACTTC.

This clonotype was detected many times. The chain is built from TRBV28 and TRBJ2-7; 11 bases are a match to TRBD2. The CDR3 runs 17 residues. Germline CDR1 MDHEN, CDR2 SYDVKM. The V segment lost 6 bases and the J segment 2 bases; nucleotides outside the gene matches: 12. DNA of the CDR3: TGTGCCAGCAGGGCCGGTGGGCTAGCGGGAGGACCCTACGAGCAGTACTTC. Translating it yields CASRAGGLAGGPYEQYF.

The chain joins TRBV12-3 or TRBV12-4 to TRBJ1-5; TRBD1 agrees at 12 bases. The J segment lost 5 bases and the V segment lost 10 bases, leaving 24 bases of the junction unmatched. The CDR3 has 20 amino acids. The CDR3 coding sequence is TGTGCCACCCCGCTTCTCCCCGGGACAGGGGGCCCTTTTTTCTATCAGCCCCAGCATTTT. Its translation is CATPLLPGTGGPFFYQPQHF.

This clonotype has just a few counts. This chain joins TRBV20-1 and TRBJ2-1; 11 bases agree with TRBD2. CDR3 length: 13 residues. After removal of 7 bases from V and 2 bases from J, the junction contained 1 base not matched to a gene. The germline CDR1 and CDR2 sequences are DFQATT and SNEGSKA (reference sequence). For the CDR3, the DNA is TGCAGTGTTAGCGGGAGGGCCTACAATGAGCAGTTCTTC. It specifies CSVSGRAYNEQFF.

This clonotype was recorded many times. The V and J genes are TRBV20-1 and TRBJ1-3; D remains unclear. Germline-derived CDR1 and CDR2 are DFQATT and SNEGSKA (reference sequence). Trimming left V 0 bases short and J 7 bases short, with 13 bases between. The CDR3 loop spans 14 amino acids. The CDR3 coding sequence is TGCAGTGCTAGAGATTTACAGCGTGGGAACACCATATATTTT. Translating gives CSARDLQRGNTIYF.

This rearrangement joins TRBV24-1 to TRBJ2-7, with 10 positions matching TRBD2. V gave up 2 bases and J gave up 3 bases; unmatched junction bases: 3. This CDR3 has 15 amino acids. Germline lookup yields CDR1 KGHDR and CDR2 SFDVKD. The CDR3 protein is CATSDSTSGYYEQYF. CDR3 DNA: TGTGCCACCAGTGATTCGACTAGCGGGTACTACGAGCAGTACTTC.

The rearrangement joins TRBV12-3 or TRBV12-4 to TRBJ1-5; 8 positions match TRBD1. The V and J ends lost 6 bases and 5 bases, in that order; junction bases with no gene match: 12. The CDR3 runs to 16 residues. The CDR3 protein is CASSLDRVGSHQPQHF. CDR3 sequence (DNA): TGTGCCAGCAGCCTGGACAGGGTAGGAAGTCATCAGCCCCAGCATTTT.

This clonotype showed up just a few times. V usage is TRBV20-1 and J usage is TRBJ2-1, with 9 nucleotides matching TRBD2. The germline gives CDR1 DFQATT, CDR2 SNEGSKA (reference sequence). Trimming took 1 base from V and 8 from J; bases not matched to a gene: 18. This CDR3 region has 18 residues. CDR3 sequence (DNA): TGCAGTGCTAGAGCTGGCTGGCTAGCGGGACCGAGAGGCGATGAGCAGTTCTTC. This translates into CSARAGWLAGPRGDEQFF.

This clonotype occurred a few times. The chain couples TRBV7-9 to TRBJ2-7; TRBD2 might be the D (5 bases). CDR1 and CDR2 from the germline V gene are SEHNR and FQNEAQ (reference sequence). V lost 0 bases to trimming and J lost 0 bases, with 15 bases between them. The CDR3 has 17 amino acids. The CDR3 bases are TGTGCCAGCAGCTTAGCAATAGGAGGCACATCCTCCTACGAGCAGTACTTC. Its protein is CASSLAIGGTSSYEQYF. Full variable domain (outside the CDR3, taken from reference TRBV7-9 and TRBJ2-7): DTGVSQNPRHKITKRGQNVTFRCDPISEHNRLYWYRQTLGQGPEFLTYFQNEAQLEKSRLLSDRFSAERPKGSFSTLEIQRTEQGDSAMYLCASSLAIGGTSSYEQYFGPGTRLTVT.

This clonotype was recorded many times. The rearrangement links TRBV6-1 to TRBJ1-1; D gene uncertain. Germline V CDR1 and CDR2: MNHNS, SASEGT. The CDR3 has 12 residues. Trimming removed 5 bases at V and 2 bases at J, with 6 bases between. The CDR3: CASSPLNTEAFF. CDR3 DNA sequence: TGTGCCAGCAGTCCACTTAACACTGAAGCTTTCTTT.

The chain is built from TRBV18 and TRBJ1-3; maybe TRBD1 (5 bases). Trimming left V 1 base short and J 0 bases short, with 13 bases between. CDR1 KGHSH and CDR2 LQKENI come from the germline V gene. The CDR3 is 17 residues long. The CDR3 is CASSPLQGFDSGNTIYF. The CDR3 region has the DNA TGTGCCAGCTCACCACTGCAGGGTTTCGACTCTGGAAACACCATATATTTT.

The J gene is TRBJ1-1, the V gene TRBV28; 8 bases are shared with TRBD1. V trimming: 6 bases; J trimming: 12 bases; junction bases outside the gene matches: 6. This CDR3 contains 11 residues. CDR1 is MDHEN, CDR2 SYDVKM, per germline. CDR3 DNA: TGTGCCAGCAGCCAAGGACAGGGATCTTTCTTT. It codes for CASSQGQGSFF.

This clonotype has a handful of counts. The CDR3 DNA follows: TGTGCCAGCTCATCAGCTAACTCTGGGGCCAACGTCCTGACTTTC. This codes for CASSSANSGANVLTF. The chain has TRBV18 and TRBJ2-6, with D uncertain. The CDR3 is made up of 15 amino acids. V lost 5 bases and J 0 bases, leaving 8 bases between the germline ends. Per the germline V gene, CDR1 is KGHSH and CDR2 is LQKENI.

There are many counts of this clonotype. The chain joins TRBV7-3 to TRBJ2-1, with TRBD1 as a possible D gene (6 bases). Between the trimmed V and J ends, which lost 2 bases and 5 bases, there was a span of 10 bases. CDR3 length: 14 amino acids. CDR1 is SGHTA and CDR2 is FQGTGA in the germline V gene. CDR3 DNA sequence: TGTGCCAGCAGCTTAGGGGGCCTCAACAATGAGCAGTTCTTC. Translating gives CASSLGGLNNEQFF.

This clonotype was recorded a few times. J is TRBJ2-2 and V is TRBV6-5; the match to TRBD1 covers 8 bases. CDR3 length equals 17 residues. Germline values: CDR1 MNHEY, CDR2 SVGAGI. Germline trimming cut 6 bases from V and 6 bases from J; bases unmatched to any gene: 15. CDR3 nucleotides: TGTGCCAGCAGACAAGACAGGGGAGGAATTCTTTCCGGGGAGCTGTTTTTT. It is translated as CASRQDRGGILSGELFF.

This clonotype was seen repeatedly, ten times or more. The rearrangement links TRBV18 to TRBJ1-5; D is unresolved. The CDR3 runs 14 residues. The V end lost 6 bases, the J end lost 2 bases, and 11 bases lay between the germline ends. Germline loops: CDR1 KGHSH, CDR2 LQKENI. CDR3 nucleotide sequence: TGTGCCAGCTCCCTTACATCCGGCAATCAGCCCCAGCATTTT. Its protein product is CASSLTSGNQPQHF.

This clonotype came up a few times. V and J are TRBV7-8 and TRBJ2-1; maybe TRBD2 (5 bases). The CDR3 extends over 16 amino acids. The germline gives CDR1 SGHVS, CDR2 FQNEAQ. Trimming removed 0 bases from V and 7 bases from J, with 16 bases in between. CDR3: CASSLAPDGIPNEQFF. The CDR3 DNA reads TGTGCCAGCAGCTTAGCCCCCGACGGGATCCCAAATGAGCAGTTCTTC.